A single TCR beta chain is shown here with its context. Germline is not matched at one junction end, which may reflect a read error. The sample comes from a study of shared clonotypes between healthy human individuals. It was CD45RO-negative cells, positively selected for CCR7, that made up naive CD8 cells, with terminally differentiated effector memory CD45RA+ cells excluded. The CDR3 contains 13 residues. CDR1 and CDR2 from the germline V gene are SQVTM and ANQGSEA. This table comes from immunoSEQ multiplex PCR, and its TCRdb copy is limited to in-frame clones, with some not included. This table has some 2,000,000 clones, roughly 95% appearing once.

The clonotype was recovered from a man between 18 and 35 years old in good health. The chain links TRBV29-1 to TRBJ1-4, with D uncertain. Sequencing was performed on naive CD8+ T cells sorted from blood. CDR3 coding DNA: TGCAGCGTTTCGACTGTCGCAAATGAAGAACTGTTTTTT. Translating it yields CSVSTVANEELFF.